Below, 3 T cell receptor beta chains from the same sample are listed, as sequenced in a study of breast tumors, draining lymph nodes, adjacent tissues. The lymph nodes were axillary draining lymph nodes from breast cancer patients. Each CDR3 protein is one row after TCRdb ran MiXCR on the multiplex PCR reads. The sample includes approximately 88,000 distinct CDR3 sequences, around 28% seen only once; the top ten take over 8%. Sequencing was performed on axillary lymph node tissue. The receptors derive from a female donor with breast cancer. Some clones in this sample may be carry-over from other donors' samples.

This clonotype was recorded at least ten times. The rearrangement uses TRBV5-6 and TRBJ2-3; D remains unclear. This CDR3 contains 13 residues. CDR1 is SGHDT, CDR2 YYEEEE, per germline. The germline V and J ends were trimmed by 0 bases and 2 bases, with 4 bases remaining between them. The CDR3 sequence: CASSLGNTDTQYF. CDR3 coding DNA: TGTGCCAGCAGCTTGGGGAACACAGATACGCAGTATTTT.

The chain has TRBV25-1 and TRBJ1-3, with TRBD1 as a possible D gene (6 bases). The germline V gene has CDR1 MGHDK and CDR2 SYGVNS. The CDR3 sequence is 14 residues long. The CDR3 reads CARDRGASGNTIYF. The CDR3 bases are TGTGCTAGAGACCGGGGGGCTTCTGGAAACACCATATATTTT.

The gene calls are TRBV11-2 and TRBJ1-5, with 9 bases lining up with TRBD1. Per germline, CDR1 SGHAT and CDR2 FQNNGV. The CDR3 spans 16 residues. V shed 5 bases, J shed 5 bases, and the junction held 10 bases outside the gene matches. The CDR3 spells CASSRTGQGIDQPQHF. The DNA for the CDR3 is TGTGCCAGCAGCCGCACGGGACAGGGAATAGATCAGCCCCAGCATTTT.